The 5 T cell receptor beta chains presented below share a single source sample, sequenced in a study of blood T cell repertoires in COVID-19. Clones were sequenced by immunoSEQ multiplex PCR, and TCRdb holds only the in-frame ones, with some missing. This table holds 250,000 or so clones, around 93% found once. The sample was PBMCs or T cells enriched from blood (not recorded which). The receptors were gathered from a man aged 40-55 years who had been exposed to COVID-19.

The V and J genes are TRBV7-3 and TRBJ1-1; tentative D call: TRBD1 (6 bases). There are 15 residues in the CDR3. V lost 4 bases, J lost 0 bases, and 12 bases lay in between. CDR1 is SGHTA, CDR2 FQGTGA, per germline. CDR3 sequence (DNA): TGTGCCAGCAGCTCTCTACAGGGACTGAACACTGAAGCTTTCTTT. This codes for CASSSLQGLNTEAFF.

A single count supports this clone. This rearrangement joins TRBV2 to TRBJ1-4; no clear D gene. Germline V gives CDR1 SNHLY, CDR2 FYNNEI. V lost 4 bases to trimming and J lost 5 bases, with 8 bases between them. The CDR3 consists of 13 residues. The CDR3 DNA is TGTGCCAGCAGTGTAAAGCCGAATGAAAAACTGTTTTTT. Encoded protein: CASSVKPNEKLFF.

This clone was counted once. The V gene is TRBV12-3 or TRBV12-4, the J gene TRBJ1-4; D not certain. The V end was cut by 3 bases, the J end by 5 bases, with 7 bases between. The CDR3 is made up of 13 amino acids. The CDR3 protein is CASSLAVNEKLFF. CDR3 sequence (DNA): TGTGCCAGCAGTTTGGCGGTGAATGAAAAACTGTTTTTT.

The V gene is TRBV30, the J gene TRBJ1-2, with TRBD1 matching over 8 bases. This CDR3 has 15 amino acids. The germline V gene has CDR1 GTSNPN and CDR2 SVGIG (reference sequence). The ends lost 2 bases at V and 0 bases at J; junction bases unmatched: 5. This CDR3 is CAWSLQGAPNYGYTF. CDR3 nucleotide sequence: TGTGCCTGGAGTCTCCAGGGGGCCCCTAACTATGGCTACACCTTC. The full variable domain, completed using reference TRBV30 and TRBJ1-2, is SQTIHQWPATLVQPVGSPLSLECTVEGTSNPNLYWYRQAAGRGLQLLFYSVGIGQISSEVPQNLSASRPQDRQFILSSKKLLLSDSGFYLCAWSLQGAPNYGYTFGSGTRLTVV.

This chain links TRBV12-5 with TRBJ2-1; 8 bases match TRBD2. CDR3 length equals 15 residues. J lost 10 bases, V lost 4 bases, and 12 bases had no gene match. Germline CDR1 and CDR2: LGHNT and FRNRAP. Here the CDR3 reads CASGSPAGLAREQFF. Written as DNA, the CDR3 is TGTGCTAGTGGTTCCCCCGCCGGACTAGCTCGGGAGCAGTTCTTC.